This T cell receptor (beta chain) was found in a study of T-cell reconstitution after alpha-beta-depleted transplantation in children. This clonotype was observed a handful of times. Its antigen is unknown. Per the germline V gene, CDR1 is SGHAT and CDR2 is FQNNGV. The CDR3 extends over 15 amino acids. Trimming left V 6 bases short and J 4 bases short, with 16 bases between. Regarding the study as a whole: Surviving recipient T cells and intrathymic progenitors accounted for some patients' high TCRbeta diversity at day 60. After transplant, at about two months, alpha-beta T cells were reportedly derived from several hundred expanded graft clones. At the one-year point after transplant, T-cell counts and TCRbeta diversity were found to come mostly from T cells that had been newly produced.

TCRbeta library preparation incorporated unique molecular identifiers. MiXCR was run by TCRdb on the PCR reads, yielding one entry per CDR3 protein. The sample consists of approximately 630,000 distinct CDR3 sequences, roughly 14% of them appearing once. The sequences come from PBMCs, collected before TCRalphabeta/CD19-depleted stem cell transplant. The sequence derives from a girl aged 2 to 9 with congenital amegakaryocytic thrombocytopenia, due to receive a stem cell transplant. The chain employs TRBV11-2 and TRBJ1-3, with D uncertain. The CDR3 region is CASRPRGESGNTIYF. CDR3 in DNA: TGTGCCAGCAGGCCACGCGGGGAGTCCGGAAACACCATATATTTT.